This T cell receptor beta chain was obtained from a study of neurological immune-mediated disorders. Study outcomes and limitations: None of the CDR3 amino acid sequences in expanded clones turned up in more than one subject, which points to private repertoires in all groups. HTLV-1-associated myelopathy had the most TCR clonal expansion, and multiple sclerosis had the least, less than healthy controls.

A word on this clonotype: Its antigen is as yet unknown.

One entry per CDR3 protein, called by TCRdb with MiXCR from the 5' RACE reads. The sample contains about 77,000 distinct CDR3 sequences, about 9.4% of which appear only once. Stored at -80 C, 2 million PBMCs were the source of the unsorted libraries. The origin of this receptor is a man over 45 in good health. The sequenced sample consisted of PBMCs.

Written as DNA, the CDR3 is TGTGCCAGCAGTCCGGAAGGAAGGCCAATTTATACGCAGTATTTT. This gives the protein CASSPEGRPIYTQYF. The rearrangement joins TRBV25-1 to TRBJ2-3; D is unresolved. The germline V gene has CDR1 MGHDK and CDR2 SYGVNS. The CDR3 spans 15 residues. Trimming removed 5 bases at V and 7 bases at J, with 19 bases between.